Below are 27 T cell receptor beta chains sequenced from a single sample in a study of cytomegalovirus exposure and HLA in healthy donors. The primer mix had 60 Vbeta and 13 Jbeta primers. The assay was immunoSEQ multiplex PCR, and TCRdb's table has in-frame clones only and misses some. The repertoire holds roughly 150,000 clones, 70% to 80% seen once, with approximately 15% in the top ten. The sample was PBMCs. All receptors derive from a woman in her thirties or forties in good health and CMV-seronegative.

The table lists this clone with a few counts. The V gene is TRBV10-1, the J gene TRBJ2-1, with 7 positions matching TRBD2. The junction had 4 bases not matched to a gene; V was cut back by 5 bases and J by 0 bases. The germline gives CDR1 WNHNN, CDR2 SYGVQD (reference sequence). The CDR3 has 15 residues. The CDR3 bases are TGCGCCAGCAGTACCTCGGGGGGCTCCTACAATGAGCAGTTCTTC. Translating gives CASSTSGGSYNEQFF.

V is TRBV28 and J is TRBJ2-7; 10 bases fit TRBD2. The CDR3 loop spans 16 amino acids. The V gene end was trimmed by 5 bases and the J gene end by 5 bases; junction bases not matched to a gene: 12. In germline, CDR1 is MDHEN, CDR2 SYDVKM. CDR3 DNA sequence: TGTGCCAGCAGTGCCCCTCGAGCGGGAGGGAATAACGAGCAGTACTTC. It codes for CASSAPRAGGNNEQYF.

As DNA, the CDR3 is TGCAGATTCGGGGGGAAGGAGCAGTACTTC. Translation gives CRFGGKEQYF. This sequence joins TRBV20-1 and TRBJ2-7; 7 bases fit TRBD2. The CDR3 contains 10 residues. Germline V lookup: CDR1 DFQATT, CDR2 SNEGSKA (reference sequence).

The rearrangement joins TRBV20-1 to TRBJ1-2, with 9 bases fitting TRBD1. With 7 bases clipped from V and 7 bases from J, the junction kept 4 bases outside the gene matches. Germline V gene lookup returns CDR1 DFQATT and CDR2 SNEGSKA (reference sequence). The CDR3 runs 11 residues. CDR3: CSGQGVGGYTF. The CDR3, as DNA: TGCAGTGGACAGGGGGTTGGTGGCTACACCTTC.

V usage is TRBV6-6 and J usage is TRBJ2-3; TRBD2 matches 8 bases. The V gene end was trimmed by 1 base and the J gene end by 1 base; junction bases not matched to a gene: 1. Germline V gene data show CDR1 as MNHNY and CDR2 as SVGAGI (reference sequence). The CDR3 extends over 15 amino acids. CDR3 DNA sequence: TGTGCCAGCAGTTACTTCGGGGGGGGCACAGATACGCAGTATTTT. Translation gives CASSYFGGGTDTQYF.

This chain links TRBV5-4 with TRBJ1-2; TRBD1 agrees at 10 bases. Germline CDR1 reads SGHNT; CDR2 reads YYREEE (reference sequence). CDR3 length equals 16 residues. Trimming took 0 bases from V and 9 from J; bases not matched to a gene: 11. CDR3 protein: CASSLAPGQGLWSYTF. CDR3 coding DNA: TGTGCCAGCAGCTTGGCCCCGGGACAGGGGCTCTGGAGCTACACCTTC.

V and J are TRBV15 and TRBJ1-2; TRBD1 might be the D (6 bases). The V end lost 5 bases, the J end lost 4 bases, and 17 bases lay between the germline ends. Germline V gene sequence: CDR1 LNHNV, CDR2 YYDKDF (reference sequence). The CDR3 consists of 15 residues. The CDR3 DNA reads as TGTGCCACCAGCCAAGCGGCCGGACAGCTCTATGGCTACACCTTC. Translating gives CATSQAAGQLYGYTF.

The V call is TRBV21-1, the J call TRBJ2-5; the table calls TRBD2, which could not be checked here. TRBV21-1 is a known pseudogene. CDR3 length: 17 residues. The CDR3 protein is CASSKEAESGNGEGQYF. For the CDR3, the DNA is TGTGCCAGCAGCAAAGAGGCTGAGAGCGGGAACGGGGAAGGCCAGTACTTC.

This clone appeared a few times. V usage is TRBV5-1 and J usage is TRBJ1-4; D not certain. Germline CDR1 SGHRS, CDR2 YFSETQ. This CDR3 comprises 14 residues. Trimming shortened V by 0 bases and J by 7 bases, and 10 bases separated the two germline ends. The CDR3 sequence is CASSLALGVEKLFF. Here the CDR3 DNA reads TGCGCCAGCAGCTTGGCCTTGGGAGTTGAAAAACTGTTTTTT.

For the CDR3, the DNA is TGCGCCAGCACCCCCGGTGGGCTAGCGGGAGCCGGAAGGGAGACCCAGTACTTC. Protein product: CASTPGGLAGAGRETQYF. The chain recombines TRBV5-1 with TRBJ2-5, with TRBD2 identical over 10 bases. The CDR3 is made up of 18 amino acids. Per the germline V gene, CDR1 is SGHRS and CDR2 is YFSETQ. J gave up 5 bases and V 6 bases, and 19 bases lay outside the gene matches. Using reference TRBV5-1 and TRBJ2-5 for the parts outside the CDR3, the full variable domain is KAGVTQTPRYLIKTRGQQVTLSCSPISGHRSVSWYQQTPGQGLQFLFEYFSETQRNKGNFPGRFSGRQFSNSRSEMNVSTLELGDSALYLCASTPGGLAGAGRETQYFGPGTRLLVL.

The rearrangement joins TRBV19 to TRBJ2-1, with a weak D call TRBD2 (6 bases). CDR3 length: 14 amino acids. V gave up 0 bases and J gave up 6 bases, with 9 bases separating them. Germline-derived CDR1 and CDR2 are LNHDA and SQIVND (reference sequence). This CDR3 reads CASSIEGGSNEQFF. CDR3 bases: TGTGCCAGTAGTATAGAGGGGGGTTCCAATGAGCAGTTCTTC.

The chain couples TRBV4-3 to TRBJ2-1, with a weak D call TRBD2 (6 bases). Germline V gives CDR1 LGHNA, CDR2 YSLEER. Trimming stripped 0 bases from V and 2 bases from J, with 17 bases between. CDR3 size: 18 residues. The CDR3 here is CASSQDRARGHAYNEQFF. The CDR3 nucleotides read TGCGCCAGCAGCCAAGATCGGGCGCGGGGCCATGCCTACAATGAGCAGTTCTTC.

The V call is TRBV7-2, the J call TRBJ2-1, with a possible D match to TRBD2 (6 bases). Trimming cost V 4 bases and J 6 bases, with 16 bases left between them. The germline CDR1 and CDR2 sequences are SGHTA and FQGNSA. The CDR3 has 15 residues. The CDR3 here is CASSSGTGAGNEQFF. CDR3 in DNA: TGTGCCAGCAGCTCAGGGACTGGGGCAGGCAATGAGCAGTTCTTC.

The rearrangement links TRBV6-5 to TRBJ1-2; a possible D gene is TRBD1 (6 bases). The CDR3 is 12 amino acids. The ends were cut back, 5 bases at V and 6 bases at J, with 10 bases in the middle. Per germline, CDR1 MNHEY and CDR2 SVGAGI. DNA for the CDR3: TGTGCCAGCAGTAAAAGGGGGAATGGCTACACCTTC. It codes for CASSKRGNGYTF.

The chain has TRBV6-5 and TRBJ2-7, with 8 bases aligning to TRBD2. In germline, CDR1 is MNHEY, CDR2 SVGAGI. There are 15 residues in the CDR3. The trim removed 8 bases at V and 7 bases at J, leaving 16 bases unmatched. CDR3 nucleotides: TGTGCCAGCCGCCTCGAGGGAGCGGGAGTTCGGGAGCAGTACTTC. As protein: CASRLEGAGVREQYF.

This chain joins TRBV6-5 and TRBJ2-7; D perhaps matches TRBD1 (6 bases). With 6 bases removed from V and 0 bases from J, the gap between germline ends came to 15 bases. CDR1 and CDR2 (germline): MNHEY, SVGAGI. The CDR3 runs 15 residues. The CDR3 bases are TGTGCCAGCAGCCCTAGTTGGACAGACTCCTACGAGCAGTACTTC. Its protein is CASSPSWTDSYEQYF.

This clone was observed a single time. This chain connects TRBV13 to TRBJ2-3; D gene ambiguous. The germline V gene has CDR1 PRHDT and CDR2 FYEKMQ (reference sequence). The CDR3 has 16 residues. V was cut by 2 bases and J by 2 bases, with 14 bases left in between. CDR3 in DNA: TGTGCCAGCAGCTTACAGGAACAGTATTTCACAGATACGCAGTATTTT. This gives the protein CASSLQEQYFTDTQYF.

The genes are TRBV7-2 and TRBJ2-7, with TRBD2 as a possible D gene (6 bases). V was trimmed by 7 bases and J by 3 bases, leaving 10 bases between them. This CDR3 has 12 amino acids. Per germline, CDR1 SGHTA and CDR2 FQGNSA. The chain's CDR3 is CASTVSGYEQYF. For the CDR3, the DNA is TGTGCCAGCACCGTTAGCGGCTACGAGCAGTACTTC.

The chain carries TRBV11-1 and TRBJ1-6; maybe TRBD1 (6 bases). V lost 5 bases, J lost 7 bases, and 15 bases lay in between. The CDR3 is 15 residues long. Germline V lookup: CDR1 SGHAT, CDR2 FQDESV (reference sequence). CDR3 amino acids: CASSRAPGVNSPLHF. CDR3 sequence (DNA): TGTGCCAGCAGCCGAGCTCCAGGGGTGAATTCACCCCTCCACTTT.

This chain links TRBV4-2 with TRBJ1-1; 9 bases are a match to TRBD1. V shed 4 bases, J shed 4 bases, and the junction held 7 bases outside the gene matches. Germline V gene data show CDR1 as LGHNA and CDR2 as YNFKEQ. The CDR3 has 15 residues. This chain's CDR3 is CASSRRTGEGTEAFF. CDR3 nucleotides: TGTGCCAGCAGCCGGCGGACAGGGGAGGGCACTGAAGCTTTCTTT.

A few counts support this clone. The chain uses TRBV6-1 and TRBJ1-1; D not resolved. The germline gives CDR1 MNHNS, CDR2 SASEGT. Trimming pared 7 bases from V and 11 bases from J, leaving 14 bases between. CDR3 size: 11 residues. Written as DNA, the CDR3 is TGTGCCAGCACAAGAGGTGGAGTCGCTTTCTTT. Protein: CASTRGGVAFF.

The chain joins TRBV25-1 to TRBJ1-6; 9 nucleotides agree with TRBD1. This CDR3 spans 14 amino acids. The germline V gene has CDR1 MGHDK and CDR2 SYGVNS. V shed 9 bases and J 7 bases; nucleotides not matched to a gene: 7. The CDR3 DNA is TGTGCCAGTACAGGGGGCTTGGGGAATTCACCCCTCCACTTT. This translates into CASTGGLGNSPLHF.

The V call is TRBV29-1, the J call TRBJ1-1; a weak D match, TRBD1 (5 bases). This CDR3 comprises 13 residues. CDR1 is SQVTM and CDR2 is ANQGSEA in the germline V gene. Trimming shortened V by 1 base and J by 2 bases, and 8 bases separated the two germline ends. In nucleotides, the CDR3 is TGCAGCGTTGAAGGACAGAGAAACACTGAAGCTTTCTTT. Protein product: CSVEGQRNTEAFF.

The J gene is TRBJ1-2, the V gene TRBV29-1, with TRBD1 matching over 9 bases. Germline CDR1 is SQVTM and CDR2 is ANQGSEA. Unmatched junction bases numbered 7, after V lost 7 bases and J lost 7 bases. This CDR3 is built from 12 residues. CDR3 coding DNA: TGCAGCGCGATAACAGGGGGCGGTGGCTACACCTTC. Its protein is CSAITGGGGYTF. Complete variable domain (other parts from reference TRBV29-1 and TRBJ1-2): SAVISQKPSRDICQRGTSLTIQCQVDSQVTMMFWYRQQPGQSLTLIATANQGSEATYESGFVIDKFPISRPNLTFSTLTVSNMSPEDSSIYLCSAITGGGGYTFGSGTRLTVV.

This clone was seen more than once but under ten times. The chain is built from TRBV19 and TRBJ1-5; D may be TRBD1 (5 bases). Germline V gene sequence: CDR1 LNHDA, CDR2 SQIVND (reference sequence). The CDR3 consists of 16 residues. The V end lost 3 bases, the J end lost 2 bases, and 14 bases lay between the germline ends. CDR3 region: CASSITLAGGNQPQHF. The CDR3 bases are TGTGCCAGTAGTATCACCCTTGCGGGGGGCAATCAGCCCCAGCATTTT.

The chain uses TRBV7-7 and TRBJ2-7; 7 bases are shared with TRBD1. This CDR3 is built from 14 residues. After removal of 6 bases from V and 2 bases from J, the junction contained 7 bases not matched to a gene. Germline CDR1 is SSHAT and CDR2 is FNYEAQ (reference sequence). CDR3: CASRPGQPPYEQYF. For the CDR3, the DNA is TGTGCCAGCAGGCCGGGACAGCCACCCTACGAGCAGTACTTC.

The chain couples TRBV5-1 to TRBJ1-6; D gene unclear. The V gene lost 2 bases and the J gene lost 7 bases, with 13 bases spanning the gap. CDR3 length: 15 amino acids. Germline V gene sequence: CDR1 SGHRS, CDR2 YFSETQ. The CDR3 region is CASSFELTTNSPLHF. The DNA of the CDR3 is TGCGCCAGCAGCTTTGAGCTCACTACAAATTCACCCCTCCACTTT.